A selection of T cell receptor beta chains follows, all from one sample in a study of T cells in Graves' hyperthyroidism and ophthalmopathy. TCRdb processed the multiplex PCR reads anew with MiXCR; each CDR3 protein has one entry. The data contain approximately 400,000 distinct CDR3 sequences, around 25% of them seen just once; the ten biggest clones take up less than 75%. The sample comprised blood. The source of these receptors is a man aged 50-60 years with Graves' hyperthyroidism. The CDR3 runs from the conserved cysteine through the conserved F or W. D genes are given only for firm matches. Size values are once, few and many counts, or a class for expanded clones, and some rows have none.

clone size,CDR3 length,V gene,J gene,D gene,CDR3 DNA,CDR3 protein
many,15,TRBV7-8,TRBJ2-5,.,TGTGCCAGCAGCCCCCTGGCTGTGGGAGGGGGGACCCAGTACTTC,CASSPLAVGGGTQYF
few,15,TRBV6-1,TRBJ2-1,.,TGTGCCAGCAGTTCCACTAGCTCGTTCTACAATGAGCAGTTCTTC,CASSSTSSFYNEQFF
once,15,TRBV20-1,TRBJ1-1,.,TGCAGTGCTAGAGGGGAACGCGGGGGGGACACTGAAGCTTTCTTT,CSARGERGGDTEAFF
.,13,TRBV4-1,TRBJ2-7,.,TGCGCCAGCAGCCAAGATGCAGGGCACGAGCAGTACTTC,CASSQDAGHEQYF
once,16,TRBV28,TRBJ2-6,.,TGTGCCAGCAGGGCACTTTTAGTAGCTGAGGCCAACGTCCTGACTTTC,CASRALLVAEANVLTF
.,13,TRBV12-3/TRBV12-4,TRBJ1-1,.,TGTGCCAGCAGTTTCGGAGCGAACACTGAAGCTTTCTTT,CASSFGANTEAFF
.,15,TRBV6-1,TRBJ2-5,TRBD2,TGTGCCAGCAGCCACGGGACTAGCGGGGGGGAGACCCAGTACTTC,CASSHGTSGGETQYF
.,10,TRBV3-1,TRBJ1-3,.,TGTGCCAGCAGCCAAAACACCATATATTTT,CASSQNTIYF
few,14,TRBV10-2,TRBJ2-7,TRBD2,TGCGCCAGCCGGCTGGGGACTAGCGGAAACGAGCAGTACTTC,CASRLGTSGNEQYF
.,10,TRBV20-1,TRBJ2-7,.,TGCAGTGCCGGGGACTACGAGCAGTACTTC,CSAGDYEQYF
.,17,TRBV19,TRBJ2-1,.,TGTGCCAGTAGTATCCTGGACTTGTCGAGCTCCTACAATGAGCAGTTCTTC,CASSILDLSSSYNEQFF
.,16,TRBV27,TRBJ2-2,.,TGTGCCACAACCGCCCTCAGGGGAGCACACACCGGGGAGCTGTTTTTT,CATTALRGAHTGELFF
many,13,TRBV3-1,TRBJ1-1,.,TGTGCCAGCAGCCAAGGGAGGTACACTGAAGCTTTCTTT,CASSQGRYTEAFF
many,16,TRBV20-1,TRBJ2-7,TRBD2,TGCAGTGCTAGAGAGGCCGGACTAGCGGTCTCCTACGAGCAGTACTTC,CSAREAGLAVSYEQYF
few,13,TRBV2,TRBJ2-3,.,TGTGCCAGCAGTCAGGGGCTTACAGATACGCAGTATTTT,CASSQGLTDTQYF
.,14,TRBV29-1,TRBJ2-6,TRBD1,TGCAGCGTGGGGACAGGCCCTGGGGCCAACGTCCTGACTTTC,CSVGTGPGANVLTF
few,13,TRBV6-1,TRBJ1-4,TRBD1,TGTGCCAGCAGTTCAGGGGGTAGTGAAAAACTGTTTTTT,CASSSGGSEKLFF
few,13,TRBV7-9,TRBJ2-1,.,TGTGCCAGCCTGGGGGAGTCCTACAATGAGCAGTTCTTC,CASLGESYNEQFF
.,14,TRBV6-1,TRBJ2-7,.,TGTGCCAGCAGTGAAGGCCAGTCCTCCTACGAGCAGTACTTC,CASSEGQSSYEQYF
few,15,TRBV2,TRBJ2-6,.,TGTGCCAGCAGTGAAGTGGGGACTGGGGCCAACGTCCTGACTTTC,CASSEVGTGANVLTF
.,15,TRBV5-1,TRBJ2-3,.,TGCGCCAGCAGCTTGGCCGGGCCCAGCACAGATACGCAGTATTTT,CASSLAGPSTDTQYF
.,11,TRBV6-1,TRBJ1-2,.,TGTGCCAGCACTGAAGCACGTGGCTACACCTTC,CASTEARGYTF
.,12,TRBV29-1,TRBJ1-1,.,TGCAGCGTCCGGGAGTTGAACACTGAAGCTTTCTTT,CSVRELNTEAFF
.,11,TRBV6-1,TRBJ1-2,.,TGTGCCAGCGTGGGGGGCTATGGCTACACCTTC,CASVGGYGYTF
few,15,TRBV5-1,TRBJ2-1,TRBD2,TGCGCCAGCAAAGGACTAGCGGGAGGGAACAATGAGCAGTTCTTC,CASKGLAGGNNEQFF
.,15,TRBV5-1,TRBJ2-5,.,TGCGCCAGCAGCTTAACCAGGGCCCTCAAAGAGACCCAGTACTTC,CASSLTRALKETQYF
.,14,TRBV5-1,TRBJ1-1,.,TGTGCCAGCAGCCCTGAAACAGCGGACACTCAAGCTTTCTTT,CASSPETADTQAFF
many,15,TRBV27,TRBJ2-7,TRBD2,TGTGCCAGCAGTTTATCTAGCGGGATTACCTACGAGCAGTACTTC,CASSLSSGITYEQYF
many,16,TRBV6-1,TRBJ2-1,.,TGTGCCAGCAGTTATACCGTACCTATCTCCTACAATGAGCAGTTCTTC,CASSYTVPISYNEQFF
.,15,TRBV28,TRBJ2-5,TRBD2,TGTGCCAGCAGTTTGTCGACTAGCGGGAGTAAGACCCAGTACTTC,CASSLSTSGSKTQYF
.,14,TRBV10-2,TRBJ1-2,.,TGCGCCAGCAGCCCCGCTGCGCCTAACTATGGCTACACCTTC,CASSPAAPNYGYTF
.,17,TRBV28,TRBJ2-7,TRBD2,TGTGCCAGCAGTTCCTCTGGACTAGCGGAGAGCTCCTACGAGCAGTACTTC,CASSSSGLAESSYEQYF
many,14,TRBV7-2,TRBJ1-1,.,TGTGCCAGCAACCCGGAAGTCCTGAACACTGAAGCTTTCTTT,CASNPEVLNTEAFF
.,13,TRBV18,TRBJ2-5,TRBD1,TGTGCCAGCTCGACAGGGCTTCAAGAGACCCAGTACTTC,CASSTGLQETQYF
many,13,TRBV7-3,TRBJ2-7,.,TGTGCCAGCAGCTTAACTTTGGTGCACGAGCAGTACTTC,CASSLTLVHEQYF
many,15,TRBV7-3,TRBJ2-1,.,TGTGCCAGCAGCTTAAAGGTCGGGGGCATCGATGAGCAGTTCTTC,CASSLKVGGIDEQFF
.,18,TRBV11-1,TRBJ2-6,TRBD1,TGTGCCAGCAGCGATAAACAGGGGCCACACTCTGGGGCCAACGTCCTGACTTTC,CASSDKQGPHSGANVLTF
many,15,TRBV3-1,TRBJ1-2,.,TGTGCCAGCAGCCAAGAACCCAATTCGGCTTATGGCTACACCTTC,CASSQEPNSAYGYTF